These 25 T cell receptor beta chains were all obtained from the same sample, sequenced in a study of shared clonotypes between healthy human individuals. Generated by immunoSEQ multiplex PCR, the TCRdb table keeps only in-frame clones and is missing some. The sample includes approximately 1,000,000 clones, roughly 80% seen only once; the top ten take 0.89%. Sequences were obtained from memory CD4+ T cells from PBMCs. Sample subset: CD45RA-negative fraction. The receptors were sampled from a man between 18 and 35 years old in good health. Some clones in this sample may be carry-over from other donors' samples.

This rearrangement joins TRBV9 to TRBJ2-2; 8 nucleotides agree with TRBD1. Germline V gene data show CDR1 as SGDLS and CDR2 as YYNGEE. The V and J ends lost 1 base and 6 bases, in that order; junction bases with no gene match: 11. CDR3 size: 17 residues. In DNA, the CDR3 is TGTGCCAGCAGCGTATCTCCTGGACAGGGTGGGTCCGGGGAGCTGTTTTTT. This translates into CASSVSPGQGGSGELFF. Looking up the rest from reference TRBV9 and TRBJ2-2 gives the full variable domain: DSGVTQTPKHLITATGQRVTLRCSPRSGDLSVYWYQQSLDQGLQFLIQYYNGEERAKGNILERFSAQQFPDLHSELNLSSLELGDSALYFCASSVSPGQGGSGELFFGEGSRLTVL.

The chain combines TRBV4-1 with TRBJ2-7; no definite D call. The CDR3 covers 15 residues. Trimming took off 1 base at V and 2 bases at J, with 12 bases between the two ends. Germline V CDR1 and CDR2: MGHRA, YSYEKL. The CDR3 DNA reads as TGCGCCAGCAGCCAAGGATTAGCAGGTGCCTACGAGCAGTACTTC. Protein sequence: CASSQGLAGAYEQYF.

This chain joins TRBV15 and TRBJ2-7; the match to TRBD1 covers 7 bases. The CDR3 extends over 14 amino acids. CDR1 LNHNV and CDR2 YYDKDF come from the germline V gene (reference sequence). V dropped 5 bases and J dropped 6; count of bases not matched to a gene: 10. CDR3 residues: CATSSRPRQGEQYF. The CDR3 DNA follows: TGTGCCACCAGCTCCCGGCCCCGACAGGGCGAGCAGTACTTC.

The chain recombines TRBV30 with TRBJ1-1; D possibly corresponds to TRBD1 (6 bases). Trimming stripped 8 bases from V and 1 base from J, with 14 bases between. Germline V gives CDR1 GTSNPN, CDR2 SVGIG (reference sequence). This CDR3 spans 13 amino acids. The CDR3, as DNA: TGTGCCAGAGCTCAGGGGAGGAACACTGAAGCTTTCTTT. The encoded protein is CARAQGRNTEAFF.

CDR3 nucleotide sequence: TGTGCCAGCACAAGACTAGCGACGAACACCGGGGAGCTGTTTTTT. As protein: CASTRLATNTGELFF. The chain couples TRBV6-1 to TRBJ2-2; 8 nucleotides match TRBD2. Trimming cost V 7 bases and J 0 bases; bases outside gene matches: 4. This CDR3 spans 15 amino acids. Germline loops: CDR1 MNHNS, CDR2 SASEGT.

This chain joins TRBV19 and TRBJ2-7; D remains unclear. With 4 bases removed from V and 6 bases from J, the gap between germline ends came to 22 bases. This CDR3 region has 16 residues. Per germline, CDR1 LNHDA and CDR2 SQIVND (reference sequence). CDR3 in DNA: TGTGCCAGTAGTAAGAACGCTCACATGGAATTGGGCGAGCAGTACTTC. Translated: CASSKNAHMELGEQYF.

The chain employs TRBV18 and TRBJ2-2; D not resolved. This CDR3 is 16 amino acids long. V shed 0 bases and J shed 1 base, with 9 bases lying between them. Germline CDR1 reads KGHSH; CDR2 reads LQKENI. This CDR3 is CASSPPAAENTGELFF. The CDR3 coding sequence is TGTGCCAGCTCACCACCGGCCGCGGAGAACACCGGGGAGCTGTTTTTT.

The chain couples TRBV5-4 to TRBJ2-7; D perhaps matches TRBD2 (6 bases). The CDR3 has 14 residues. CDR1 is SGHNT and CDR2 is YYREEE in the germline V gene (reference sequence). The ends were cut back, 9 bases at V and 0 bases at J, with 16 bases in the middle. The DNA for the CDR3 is TGTGCCACCGGGGGTCCATTTGACTCCTACGAGCAGTACTTC. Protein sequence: CATGGPFDSYEQYF.

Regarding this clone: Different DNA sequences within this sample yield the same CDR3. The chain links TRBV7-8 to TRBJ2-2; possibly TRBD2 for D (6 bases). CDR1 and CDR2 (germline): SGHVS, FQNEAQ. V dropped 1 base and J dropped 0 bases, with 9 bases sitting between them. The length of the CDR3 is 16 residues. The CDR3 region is CASSLVGGSNTGELFF. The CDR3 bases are TGTGCCAGCAGCTTAGTCGGGGGATCGAACACCGGGGAGCTGTTTTTT.

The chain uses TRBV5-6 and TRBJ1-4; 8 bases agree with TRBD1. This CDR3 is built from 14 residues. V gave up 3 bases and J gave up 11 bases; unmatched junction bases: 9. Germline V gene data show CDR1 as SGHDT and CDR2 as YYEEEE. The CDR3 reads CASSSDRGVGKLFF. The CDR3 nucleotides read TGTGCCAGCAGCTCCGACAGGGGTGTGGGTAAACTGTTTTTT.

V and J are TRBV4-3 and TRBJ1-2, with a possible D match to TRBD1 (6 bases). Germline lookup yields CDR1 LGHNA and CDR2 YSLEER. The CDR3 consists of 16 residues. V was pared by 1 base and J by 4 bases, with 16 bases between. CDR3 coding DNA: TGCGCCAGCAGCCAAGGCCCCCAGGGGACTGGCTATGGCTACACCTTC. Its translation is CASSQGPQGTGYGYTF.

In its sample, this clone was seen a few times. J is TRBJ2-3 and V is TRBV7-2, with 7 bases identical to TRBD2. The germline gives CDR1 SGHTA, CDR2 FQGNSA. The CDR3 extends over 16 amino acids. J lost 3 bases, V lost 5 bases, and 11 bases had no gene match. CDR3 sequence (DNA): TGTGCCAGCAGCCGGGCCGGGCTAGCGGATACAGATACGCAGTATTTT. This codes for CASSRAGLADTDTQYF.

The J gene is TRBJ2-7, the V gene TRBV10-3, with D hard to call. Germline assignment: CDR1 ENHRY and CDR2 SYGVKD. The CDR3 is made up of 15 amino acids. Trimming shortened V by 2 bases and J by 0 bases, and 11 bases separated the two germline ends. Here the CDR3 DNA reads TGTGCCATCAGTGAGACTTTACAGAGCTCCTACGAGCAGTACTTC. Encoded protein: CAISETLQSSYEQYF.

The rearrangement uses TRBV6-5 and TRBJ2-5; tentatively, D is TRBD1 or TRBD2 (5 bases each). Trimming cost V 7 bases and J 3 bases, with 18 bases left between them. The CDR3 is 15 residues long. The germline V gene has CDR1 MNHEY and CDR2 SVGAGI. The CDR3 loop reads CASTSRDPAKETQYF. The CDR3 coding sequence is TGTGCCAGCACCTCTAGGGACCCCGCAAAAGAGACCCAGTACTTC.

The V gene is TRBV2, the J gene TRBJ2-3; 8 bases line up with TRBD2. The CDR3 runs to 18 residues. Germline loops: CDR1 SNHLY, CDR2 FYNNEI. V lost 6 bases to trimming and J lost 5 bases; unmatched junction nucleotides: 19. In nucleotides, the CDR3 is TGTGCCAGCAGACAACAAAGAGCACTCGGGAGGGCCGTAGATACGCAGTATTTT. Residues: CASRQQRALGRAVDTQYF.

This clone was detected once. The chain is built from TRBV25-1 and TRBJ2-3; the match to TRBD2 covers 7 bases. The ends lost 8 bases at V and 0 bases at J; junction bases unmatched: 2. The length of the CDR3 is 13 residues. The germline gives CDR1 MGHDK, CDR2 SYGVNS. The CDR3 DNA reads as TGTGCCAGCGTTAGCGGGAGCACAGATACGCAGTATTTT. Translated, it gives CASVSGSTDTQYF.

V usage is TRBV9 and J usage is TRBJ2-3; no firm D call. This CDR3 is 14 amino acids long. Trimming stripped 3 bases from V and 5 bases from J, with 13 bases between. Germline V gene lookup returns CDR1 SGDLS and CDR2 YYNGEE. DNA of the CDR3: TGTGCCAGCAGCGGGAGCCCCTCGGGAGATACGCAGTATTTT. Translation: CASSGSPSGDTQYF.

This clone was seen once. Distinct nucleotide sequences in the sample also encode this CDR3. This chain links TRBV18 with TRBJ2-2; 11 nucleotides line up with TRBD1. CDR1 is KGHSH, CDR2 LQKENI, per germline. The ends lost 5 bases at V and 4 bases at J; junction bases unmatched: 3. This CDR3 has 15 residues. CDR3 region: CASSSGTGGTGELFF. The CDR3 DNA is TGTGCCAGCTCATCCGGGACAGGGGGCACCGGGGAGCTGTTTTTT.

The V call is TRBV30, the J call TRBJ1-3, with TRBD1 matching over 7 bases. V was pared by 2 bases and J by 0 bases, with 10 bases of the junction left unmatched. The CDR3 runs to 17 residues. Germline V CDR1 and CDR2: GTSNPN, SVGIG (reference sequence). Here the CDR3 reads CAWSILGTAYSGNTIYF. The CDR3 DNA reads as TGTGCCTGGAGTATACTGGGGACAGCTTACTCTGGAAACACCATATATTTT.

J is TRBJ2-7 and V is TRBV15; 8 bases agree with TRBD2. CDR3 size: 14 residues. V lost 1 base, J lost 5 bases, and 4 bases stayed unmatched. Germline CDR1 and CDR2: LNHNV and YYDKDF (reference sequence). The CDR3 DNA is TGTGCCACCAGCAGAGCTCTAGCGGGCCACGAGCAGTACTTC. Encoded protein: CATSRALAGHEQYF.

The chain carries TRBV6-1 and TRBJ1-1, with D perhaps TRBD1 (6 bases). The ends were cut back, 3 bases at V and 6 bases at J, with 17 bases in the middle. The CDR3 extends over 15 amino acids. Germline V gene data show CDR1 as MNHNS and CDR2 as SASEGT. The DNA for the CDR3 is TGTGCCAGCAGTGACCTTCGACATGGGGGCCCTGAAGCTTTCTTT. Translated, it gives CASSDLRHGGPEAFF.

Here the CDR3 DNA reads TGTGCCAGCAGTGAAGTCGCGGTTGGGACAGGGAAATCACCCCTCCACTTT. It translates to CASSEVAVGTGKSPLHF. The J gene is TRBJ1-6, the V gene TRBV2; 9 bases fit TRBD1. The germline V gene has CDR1 SNHLY and CDR2 FYNNEI. V lost 1 base, J lost 10 bases, and 11 bases stayed unmatched. CDR3 size: 17 residues.

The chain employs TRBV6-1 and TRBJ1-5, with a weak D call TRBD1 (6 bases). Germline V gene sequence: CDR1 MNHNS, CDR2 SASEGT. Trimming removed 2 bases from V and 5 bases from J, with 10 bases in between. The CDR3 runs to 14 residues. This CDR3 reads CASSEITGYQPQHF. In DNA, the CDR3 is TGTGCCAGCAGTGAAATTACAGGGTATCAGCCCCAGCATTTT.

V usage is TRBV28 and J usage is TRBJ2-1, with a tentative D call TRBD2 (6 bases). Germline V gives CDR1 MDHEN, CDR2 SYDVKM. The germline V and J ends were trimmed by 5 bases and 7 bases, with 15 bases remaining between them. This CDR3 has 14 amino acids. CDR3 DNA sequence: TGTGCCAGCAGTACAACCCGGGGGTTGAATGAGCAGTTCTTC. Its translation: CASSTTRGLNEQFF.

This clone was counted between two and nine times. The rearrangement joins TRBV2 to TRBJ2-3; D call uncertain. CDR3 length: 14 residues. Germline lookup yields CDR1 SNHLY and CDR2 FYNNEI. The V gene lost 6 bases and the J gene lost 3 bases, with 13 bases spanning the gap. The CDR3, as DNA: TGTGCCAGCAGCAAACAAACGATGACAGATACGCAGTATTTT. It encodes CASSKQTMTDTQYF.